A single sample is the source of the 12 T cell receptor beta chains below, sequenced in a study of T cell responses to AZD1222 COVID-19 vaccine (dated by TCRdb to 2020 to 2022). Receptor libraries were prepared by the immunoSEQ multiplex PCR assay. The table was pulled from immuneACCESS by TCRdb, which kept in-frame rearrangements only. Such tables lose some clones; where checked, under half of the loss comes from unresolved V genes, and the rest has no known cause. This sample has about 150,000 clones in its table, and approximately 80% of those were observed once. The ten largest clones capture 4.1% of the sample. The time point tag for this specimen amounts to: baseline before first vaccination. Sequenced here: peripheral blood, sampled on day 0 of AZD1222 vaccination. The receptors here all came from an adult in good health.

The J gene is TRBJ2-7, the V gene TRBV28; 9 bases are shared with TRBD1. The CDR3 is 15 residues long. Looked up from germline, CDR1 is MDHEN and CDR2 is SYDVKM. With 6 bases clipped from V and 5 bases from J, the junction kept 11 bases outside the gene matches. The CDR3 sequence is CASSRTGQGNHEQYF. CDR3 in DNA: TGTGCCAGCAGCCGGACGGGACAGGGAAATCACGAGCAGTACTTC.

The rearrangement links TRBV7-6 to TRBJ2-7, with 11 bases identical to TRBD2. Per the germline V gene, CDR1 is SGHVS and CDR2 is FNYEAQ. V gave up 5 bases and J gave up 0 bases; unmatched junction bases: 3. The CDR3 runs 15 residues. CDR3 loop: CASSKLAGASYEQYF. CDR3 DNA: TGTGCCAGCAGCAAACTAGCGGGGGCCTCCTACGAGCAGTACTTC. Complete variable domain (other parts from reference TRBV7-6 and TRBJ2-7): GAGVSQSPRYKVTKRGQDVALRCDPISGHVSLYWYRQALGQGPEFLTYFNYEAQQDKSGLPNDRFSAERPEGSISTLTIQRTEQRDSAMYRCASSKLAGASYEQYFGPGTRLTVT.

For the CDR3, the DNA is TGCGCCAGCAGCTTCGGGTCGGGACTAGCGGGGGGTAGCTCCTACAATGAGCAGTTCTTC. It codes for CASSFGSGLAGGSSYNEQFF. The rearrangement uses TRBV5-1 and TRBJ2-1, with 15 bases aligning to TRBD2. Per germline, CDR1 SGHRS and CDR2 YFSETQ. The CDR3 loop spans 20 amino acids. Trimming cost V 2 bases and J 0 bases; bases outside gene matches: 9.

The chain uses TRBV5-1 and TRBJ1-2; no reliable D call. V was cut by 2 bases and J by 1 base, with 27 bases left in between. This CDR3 is 20 amino acids long. Germline CDR1 reads SGHRS; CDR2 reads YFSETQ. CDR3 nucleotides: TGCGCCAGCAGCTTAGGGCAGCACCGCGGGGTCACATTACTTAACTATGGCTACACCTTC. Amino acid sequence: CASSLGQHRGVTLLNYGYTF.

CDR3 amino acids: CASCRGPNSPLHF. CDR3 DNA: TGTGCCAGCTGCAGGGGGCCTAATTCACCCCTCCACTTT. V and J are TRBV6-5 and TRBJ1-6, with 8 positions matching TRBD1. From germline, CDR1 is MNHEY and CDR2 SVGAGI. The CDR3 runs to 13 residues. V lost 8 bases to trimming and J lost 6 bases; unmatched junction nucleotides: 3.

The rearrangement joins TRBV19 to TRBJ2-6; possible D gene TRBD1, 5 bases. The CDR3 sequence is 16 residues long. Germline lookup yields CDR1 LNHDA and CDR2 SQIVND (reference sequence). V was cut by 6 bases and J by 0 bases, with 12 bases left in between. CDR3 DNA: TGTGCCAGTAGCAACAGGCTCAGCTCTGGGGCCAACGTCCTGACTTTC. This encodes CASSNRLSSGANVLTF. Full variable domain (outside the CDR3, taken from reference TRBV19 and TRBJ2-6): DGGITQSPKYLFRKEGQNVTLSCEQNLNHDAMYWYRQDPGQGLRLIYYSQIVNDFQKGDIAEGYSVSREKKESFPLTVTSAQKNPTAFYLCASSNRLSSGANVLTFGAGSRLTVL.

V is TRBV28 and J is TRBJ2-7; 7 positions agree with TRBD1. J was trimmed by 0 bases and V by 6 bases; bases with no gene match: 5. The CDR3 has 14 amino acids. Per the germline V gene, CDR1 is MDHEN and CDR2 is SYDVKM. CDR3 bases: TGTGCCAGCAGACTGACAGGGTCCTCCTACGAGCAGTACTTC. It is translated as CASRLTGSSYEQYF. Full variable domain (remainder filled in from reference TRBV28 and TRBJ2-7): DVKVTQSSRYLVKRTGEKVFLECVQDMDHENMFWYRQDPGLGLRLIYFSYDVKMKEKGDIPEGYSVSREKKERFSLILESASTNQTSMYLCASRLTGSSYEQYFGPGTRLTVT.

This chain links TRBV5-6 with TRBJ1-5; 7 nucleotides align to TRBD1. There are 15 residues in the CDR3. Germline-derived CDR1 and CDR2 are SGHDT and YYEEEE. V dropped 1 base and J dropped 3; count of bases not matched to a gene: 4. CDR3 loop: CASSLYRGDNQPQHF. DNA of the CDR3: TGTGCCAGCAGCTTGTACAGGGGAGACAATCAGCCCCAGCATTTT.

The chain has TRBV29-1 and TRBJ1-1; no firm D call. The CDR3 runs 15 residues. From germline, CDR1 is SQVTM and CDR2 ANQGSEA. The ends were cut back, 7 bases at V and 4 bases at J, with 22 bases in the middle. The CDR3 bases are TGCAGCGCGTTGCCCGGACGCTGGTTTGGCACTGAAGCTTTCTTT. Residues: CSALPGRWFGTEAFF.

The chain combines TRBV19 with TRBJ1-1; 8 bases map to TRBD1. Germline V gene lookup returns CDR1 LNHDA and CDR2 SQIVND (reference sequence). J lost 4 bases, V lost 3 bases, and 1 base had no gene match. CDR3 length: 13 residues. This CDR3 reads CASSITGGTEAFF. The CDR3, as DNA: TGTGCCAGTAGTATTACAGGGGGCACTGAAGCTTTCTTT.

The chain combines TRBV12-3 or TRBV12-4 with TRBJ2-7; D is perhaps TRBD1 or TRBD2 (5 bases each). V lost 6 bases and J 5 bases, leaving 14 bases between the germline ends. There are 13 residues in the CDR3. CDR3 sequence reads: CASRGDQSDEQYF. CDR3 bases: TGTGCCAGCAGGGGGGACCAAAGCGACGAGCAGTACTTC.

The V and J genes are TRBV30 and TRBJ1-6, with 9 bases identical to TRBD1. Germline V gene lookup returns CDR1 GTSNPN and CDR2 SVGIG (reference sequence). Trimming removed 5 bases from V and 7 bases from J; junction bases left unmatched: 6. This CDR3 is 14 amino acids long. As DNA, the CDR3 is TGTGCCTGGGGGCTCGGACAGGGGAATTCACCCCTCCACTTT. Its protein is CAWGLGQGNSPLHF.